This record concerns one T cell receptor (beta chain) sequence. Its antigen remains unidentified. These data originate in a study of shared clonotypes between healthy human individuals. Study findings and constraints: Exclusively blood specimens were collected; tissue repertoires likely differ.

At a deep level, the assay was run. Using ten immunoSEQ deep assay plates, investigators sequenced unsorted PBMC DNA. Libraries were prepared by immunoSEQ multiplex PCR; TCRdb keeps only in-frame clonotypes and omits some of them. Counted here are 400,000 to 550,000 clones, around three quarters occurring once; the ten biggest clones make up 10% to 15%. The CDR3 is 16 amino acids. Germline trimming cut 6 bases from V and 0 bases from J; bases unmatched to any gene: 7. Germline V gives CDR1 KGHSH, CDR2 LQKENI. Healthy adults negative for HIV, lacking recent acute infections or vaccinations, served as donors.

The rearrangement uses TRBV18 and TRBJ1-3; 8 bases fit TRBD1. The sample consisted of PBMCs. This clonotype was obtained from a woman between 40 and 50 years old in good health. Some clones in this sample may be carry-over from other donors' samples. In nucleotides, the CDR3 is TGTGCCAGCTCCCTACGGGACAGGCACTCTGGAAACACCATATATTTT. Translated, it gives CASSLRDRHSGNTIYF.